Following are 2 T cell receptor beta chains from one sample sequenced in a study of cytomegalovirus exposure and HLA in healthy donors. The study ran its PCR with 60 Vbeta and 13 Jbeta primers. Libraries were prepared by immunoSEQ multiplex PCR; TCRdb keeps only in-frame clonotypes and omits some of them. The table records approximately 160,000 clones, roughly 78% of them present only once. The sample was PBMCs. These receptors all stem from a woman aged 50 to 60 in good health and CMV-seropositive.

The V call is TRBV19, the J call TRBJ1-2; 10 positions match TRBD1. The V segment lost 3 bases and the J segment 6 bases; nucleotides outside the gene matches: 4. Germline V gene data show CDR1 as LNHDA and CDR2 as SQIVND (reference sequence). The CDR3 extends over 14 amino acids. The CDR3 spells CASSIPGQGNGYTF. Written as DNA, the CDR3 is TGTGCCAGTAGTATCCCGGGACAGGGGAATGGCTACACCTTC.

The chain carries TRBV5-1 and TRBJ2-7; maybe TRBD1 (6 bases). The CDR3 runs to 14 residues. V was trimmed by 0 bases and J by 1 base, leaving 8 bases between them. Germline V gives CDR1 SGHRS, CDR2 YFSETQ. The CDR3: CASSLGQASYEQYF. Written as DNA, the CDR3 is TGCGCCAGCAGCTTGGGACAGGCGTCCTACGAGCAGTACTTC. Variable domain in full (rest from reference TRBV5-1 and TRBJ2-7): KAGVTQTPRYLIKTRGQQVTLSCSPISGHRSVSWYQQTPGQGLQFLFEYFSETQRNKGNFPGRFSGRQFSNSRSEMNVSTLELGDSALYLCASSLGQASYEQYFGPGTRLTVT.